This T cell receptor beta chain was identified in a study of blood T cell repertoires in COVID-19. As for the study in general: COVID-19 samples collected from the United States, Italy and Spain covered acute and convalescent phases. Sample material is recorded as cDNA or gDNA derived from T cells, B-cell-depleted T cells, or PBMCs.

Authors' analysis steps: Reference gene primer amplification gave estimated nucleated cell counts. Using immunoSEQ multiplex PCR, the repertoire was profiled, and TCRdb retains in-frame clones only, with some absent. The DNA was the basis for D and trimming; V, J and clone size are from that table. The sample has under 100,000 clones; 87% are singletons. In germline, CDR1 is MDHEN, CDR2 SYDVKM. The CDR3 totals 14 residues. The V and J ends lost 6 bases and 7 bases, in that order; junction bases with no gene match: 5. The rearrangement links TRBV28 to TRBJ2-7, with TRBD2 matching over 14 bases. The sequencing input was peripheral blood. The receptor comes from a male donor with acute or convalescent COVID-19. CDR3 residues: CASRTSGGANEQYF. CDR3 DNA sequence: TGTGCCAGCAGGACTAGCGGGGGGGCTAATGAGCAGTACTTC. Using reference TRBV28 and TRBJ2-7 for the parts outside the CDR3, the full variable domain is DVKVTQSSRYLVKRTGEKVFLECVQDMDHENMFWYRQDPGLGLRLIYFSYDVKMKEKGDIPEGYSVSREKKERFSLILESASTNQTSMYLCASRTSGGANEQYFGPGTRLTVT.